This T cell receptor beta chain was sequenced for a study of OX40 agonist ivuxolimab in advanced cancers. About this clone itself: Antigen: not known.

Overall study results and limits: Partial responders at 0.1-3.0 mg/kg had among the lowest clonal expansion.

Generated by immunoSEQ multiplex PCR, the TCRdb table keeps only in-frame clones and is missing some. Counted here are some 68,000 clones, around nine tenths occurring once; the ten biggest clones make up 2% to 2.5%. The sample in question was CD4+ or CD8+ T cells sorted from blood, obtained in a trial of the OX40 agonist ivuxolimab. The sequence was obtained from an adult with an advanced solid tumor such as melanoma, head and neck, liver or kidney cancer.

The CDR3 here is CASSLEVLGQGVYNQPQHF. The CDR3 region has the DNA TGCGCCAGCAGCTTGGAGGTTCTGGGACAGGGGGTTTACAATCAGCCCCAGCATTTT. This sequence joins TRBV5-1 and TRBJ1-5; 11 nucleotides align to TRBD1. This CDR3 region has 19 residues. Looked up from germline, CDR1 is SGHRS and CDR2 is YFSETQ. Unmatched junction bases numbered 11, after V lost 0 bases and J lost 3 bases.